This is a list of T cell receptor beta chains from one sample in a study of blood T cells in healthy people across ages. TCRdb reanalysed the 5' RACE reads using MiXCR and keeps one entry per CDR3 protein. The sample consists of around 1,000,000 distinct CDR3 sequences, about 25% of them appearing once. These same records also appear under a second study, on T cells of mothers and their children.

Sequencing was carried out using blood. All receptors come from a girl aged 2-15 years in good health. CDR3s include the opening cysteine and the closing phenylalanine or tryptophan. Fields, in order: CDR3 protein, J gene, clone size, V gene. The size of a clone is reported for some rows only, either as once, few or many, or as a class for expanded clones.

CDR3 protein: CASSGRETYEQYF
J gene: .
clone size: .
V gene: TRBV6-4

CDR3 protein: CASSFSNTGDSTGELFF
J gene: TRBJ2-2
clone size: few
V gene: TRBV7-6

CDR3 protein: CSATSSGRGGNTIYF
J gene: TRBJ1-3
clone size: .
V gene: TRBV20-1

CDR3 protein: CASSPSGSLGTQYF
J gene: TRBJ2-5
clone size: few
V gene: TRBV6-2/TRBV6-3

CDR3 protein: CASSYRFMNTEAFF
J gene: TRBJ1-1
clone size: .
V gene: TRBV6-5

CDR3 protein: CSARDGLRTGIEQYF
J gene: TRBJ2-7
clone size: .
V gene: TRBV20-1

CDR3 protein: CASSAIYDLAGDGEQFF
J gene: TRBJ2-1
clone size: few
V gene: TRBV5-1

CDR3 protein: CAISAGRGGDEQFF
J gene: .
clone size: few
V gene: TRBV10-3

CDR3 protein: CASSLASGHTQETQYF
J gene: TRBJ2-5
clone size: few
V gene: TRBV7-8

CDR3 protein: CASSRRLDGGARSEQYF
J gene: TRBJ2-7
clone size: .
V gene: TRBV4-3

CDR3 protein: CASSPLVAPQEAQYF
J gene: TRBJ2-5
clone size: few
V gene: TRBV3-1

CDR3 protein: CATAGLAQETQYF
J gene: TRBJ2-5
clone size: .
V gene: TRBV24-1

CDR3 protein: CASSYGTHEQFF
J gene: TRBJ2-1
clone size: few
V gene: TRBV6-2/TRBV6-3

CDR3 protein: CASSLGQGTLVEETQYF
J gene: TRBJ2-5
clone size: few
V gene: TRBV4-1

CDR3 protein: CASISGTTEYTEAFF
J gene: TRBJ1-1
clone size: .
V gene: TRBV12-3/TRBV12-4

CDR3 protein: CATAGNQETQYF
J gene: TRBJ2-5
clone size: once
V gene: TRBV7-2

CDR3 protein: CASRGAGGNEKLFF
J gene: TRBJ1-4
clone size: .
V gene: TRBV6-5

CDR3 protein: CASSSQLAGTDTQYF
J gene: TRBJ2-3
clone size: .
V gene: TRBV12-3/TRBV12-4

CDR3 protein: CATGEGRAYNEQFF
J gene: TRBJ2-1
clone size: once
V gene: TRBV19

CDR3 protein: CASSQDMAGADQPQHF
J gene: TRBJ1-5
clone size: few
V gene: TRBV4-2

CDR3 protein: CASSQEISPLHF
J gene: TRBJ1-6
clone size: .
V gene: TRBV4-1

CDR3 protein: CASSYKSPTEAFF
J gene: TRBJ1-1
clone size: .
V gene: TRBV6-5

CDR3 protein: CSARTGYGYAF
J gene: TRBJ1-2
clone size: .
V gene: TRBV20-1

CDR3 protein: CASSPIIGSGMETQYF
J gene: TRBJ2-5
clone size: .
V gene: TRBV12-3/TRBV12-4

CDR3 protein: CASSLEPGHPFEKLFF
J gene: TRBJ1-4
clone size: .
V gene: TRBV5-4

CDR3 protein: CASSSLLAGETQYF
J gene: TRBJ2-5
clone size: few
V gene: TRBV7-9

CDR3 protein: CASGRRGYEQYF
J gene: TRBJ2-7
clone size: few
V gene: TRBV7-8

CDR3 protein: CASRTGEEKLFF
J gene: TRBJ1-4
clone size: many
V gene: TRBV5-1

CDR3 protein: CASSYTGVAGGRVDIQYF
J gene: TRBJ2-4
clone size: .
V gene: TRBV6-5

CDR3 protein: CASRSGVTFTYEQYF
J gene: TRBJ2-7
clone size: .
V gene: TRBV27

CDR3 protein: CASSPGGPVGYEQYF
J gene: TRBJ2-7
clone size: few
V gene: TRBV21-1

CDR3 protein: CASSIIPGAPNTEAFF
J gene: TRBJ1-1
clone size: few
V gene: TRBV19

CDR3 protein: CASSSNPRGFYGYTF
J gene: TRBJ1-2
clone size: .
V gene: TRBV27

CDR3 protein: CASSLANRGEQYF
J gene: .
clone size: few
V gene: TRBV7-2

CDR3 protein: CSVPDRVTNIQYF
J gene: TRBJ2-4
clone size: few
V gene: TRBV29-1

CDR3 protein: CASSLAGTSGETQYF
J gene: TRBJ2-5
clone size: many
V gene: TRBV7-9

CDR3 protein: CASSPPKEPMETQYF
J gene: TRBJ2-5
clone size: .
V gene: TRBV7-8

CDR3 protein: CSAQGQGADQETQYF
J gene: TRBJ2-5
clone size: few
V gene: TRBV20-1

CDR3 protein: CASIFSSGGSPRGYTF
J gene: TRBJ1-2
clone size: .
V gene: TRBV6-1

CDR3 protein: CSARDSREVSYEQYF
J gene: TRBJ2-7
clone size: .
V gene: TRBV20-1

CDR3 protein: CASRSQAYYGYTF
J gene: TRBJ1-2
clone size: few
V gene: TRBV12-3/TRBV12-4

CDR3 protein: CASTAMGGSYNEQFF
J gene: TRBJ2-1
clone size: few
V gene: TRBV2

CDR3 protein: CASRPTGGLETQYF
J gene: TRBJ2-5
clone size: .
V gene: TRBV6-1

CDR3 protein: CASSGSGTSSQDTQYF
J gene: TRBJ2-3
clone size: .
V gene: TRBV10-1

CDR3 protein: CSASGPSGVWIGTDTQYF
J gene: TRBJ2-3
clone size: few
V gene: TRBV20-1

CDR3 protein: CASLGLKETQYF
J gene: TRBJ2-5
clone size: .
V gene: TRBV2

CDR3 protein: CSVTPEGAGQTQYF
J gene: TRBJ2-5
clone size: few
V gene: TRBV29-1

CDR3 protein: CASGEDTYNEQFF
J gene: TRBJ2-1
clone size: few
V gene: TRBV12-3/TRBV12-4

CDR3 protein: CSAIAGTNTGELFF
J gene: TRBJ2-2
clone size: .
V gene: TRBV20-1

CDR3 protein: CASSRKTVAGSGANVLTF
J gene: TRBJ2-6
clone size: few
V gene: TRBV4-3

CDR3 protein: CASRRTEVGNTEAFF
J gene: TRBJ1-1
clone size: .
V gene: TRBV11-2